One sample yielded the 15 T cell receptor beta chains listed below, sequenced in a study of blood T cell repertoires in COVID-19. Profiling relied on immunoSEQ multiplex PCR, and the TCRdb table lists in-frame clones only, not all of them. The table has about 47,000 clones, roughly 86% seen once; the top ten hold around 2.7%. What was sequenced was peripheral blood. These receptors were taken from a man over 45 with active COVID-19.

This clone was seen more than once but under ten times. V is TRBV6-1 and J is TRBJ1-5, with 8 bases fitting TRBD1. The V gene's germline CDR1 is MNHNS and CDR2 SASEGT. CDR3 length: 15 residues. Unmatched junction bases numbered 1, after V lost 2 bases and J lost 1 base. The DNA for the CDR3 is TGTGCCAGCAGTGAAAACAGGGGGAGCAATCAGCCCCAGCATTTT. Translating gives CASSENRGSNQPQHF.

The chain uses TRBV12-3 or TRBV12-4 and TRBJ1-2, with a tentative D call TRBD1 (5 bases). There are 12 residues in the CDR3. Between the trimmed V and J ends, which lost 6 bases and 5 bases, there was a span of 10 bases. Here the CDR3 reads CASRTDSYGYTF. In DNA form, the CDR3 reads TGTGCCAGCAGAACTGACAGTTATGGCTACACCTTC.

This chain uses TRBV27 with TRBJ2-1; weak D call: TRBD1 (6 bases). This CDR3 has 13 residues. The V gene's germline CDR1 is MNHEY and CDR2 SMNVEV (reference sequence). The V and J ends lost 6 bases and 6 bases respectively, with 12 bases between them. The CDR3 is CASRPTGFNEQFF. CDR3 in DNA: TGTGCCAGCAGACCCACAGGGTTCAATGAGCAGTTCTTC.

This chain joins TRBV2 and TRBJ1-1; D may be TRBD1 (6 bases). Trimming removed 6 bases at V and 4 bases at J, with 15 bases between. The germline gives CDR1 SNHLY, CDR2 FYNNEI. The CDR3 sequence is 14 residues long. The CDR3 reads CASRPAAGVTEAFF. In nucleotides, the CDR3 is TGTGCCAGCAGGCCGGCGGCAGGGGTCACTGAAGCTTTCTTT. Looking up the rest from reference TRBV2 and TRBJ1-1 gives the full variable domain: EPEVTQTPSHQVTQMGQEVILRCVPISNHLYFYWYRQILGQKVEFLVSFYNNEISEKSEIFDDQFSVERPDGSNFTLKIRSTKLEDSAMYFCASRPAAGVTEAFFGQGTRLTVV.

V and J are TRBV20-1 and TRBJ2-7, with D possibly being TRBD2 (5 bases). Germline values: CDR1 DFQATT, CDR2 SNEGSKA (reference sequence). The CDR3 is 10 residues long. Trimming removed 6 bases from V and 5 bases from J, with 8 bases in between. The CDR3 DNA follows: TGCAGTGCGCTCGGGGACGAGCAGTACGTC. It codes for CSALGDEQYV.

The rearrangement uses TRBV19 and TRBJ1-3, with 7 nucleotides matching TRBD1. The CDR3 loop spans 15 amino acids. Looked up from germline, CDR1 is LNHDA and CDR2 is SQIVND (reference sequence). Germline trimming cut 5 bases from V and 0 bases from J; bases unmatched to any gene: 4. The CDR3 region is CASSRGTDSGNTIYF. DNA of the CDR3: TGTGCCAGTAGTCGTGGGACAGACTCTGGAAACACCATATATTTT. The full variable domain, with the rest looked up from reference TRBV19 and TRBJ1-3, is DGGITQSPKYLFRKEGQNVTLSCEQNLNHDAMYWYRQDPGQGLRLIYYSQIVNDFQKGDIAEGYSVSREKKESFPLTVTSAQKNPTAFYLCASSRGTDSGNTIYFGEGSWLTVV.

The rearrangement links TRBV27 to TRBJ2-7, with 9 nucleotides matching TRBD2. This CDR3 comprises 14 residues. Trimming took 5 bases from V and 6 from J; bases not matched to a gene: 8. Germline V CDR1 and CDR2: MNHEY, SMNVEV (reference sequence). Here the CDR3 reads CASSLIAGVSEQYV. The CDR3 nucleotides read TGTGCCAGCAGTCTAATAGCGGGAGTAAGCGAGCAGTACGTC.

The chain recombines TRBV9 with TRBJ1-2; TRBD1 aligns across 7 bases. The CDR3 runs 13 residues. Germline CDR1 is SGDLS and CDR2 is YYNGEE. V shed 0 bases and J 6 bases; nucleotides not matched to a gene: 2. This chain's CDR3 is CASSVVQGHGYTF. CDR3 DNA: TGTGCCAGCAGCGTAGTACAGGGGCATGGCTACACCTTC.

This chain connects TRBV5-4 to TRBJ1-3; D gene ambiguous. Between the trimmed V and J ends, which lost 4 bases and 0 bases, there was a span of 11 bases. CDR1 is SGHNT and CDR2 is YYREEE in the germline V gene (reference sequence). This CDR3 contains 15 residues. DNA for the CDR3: TGTGCCAGCAGCAGGGCGGGAGTCTCTGGAAACACCATATATTTT. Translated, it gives CASSRAGVSGNTIYF.

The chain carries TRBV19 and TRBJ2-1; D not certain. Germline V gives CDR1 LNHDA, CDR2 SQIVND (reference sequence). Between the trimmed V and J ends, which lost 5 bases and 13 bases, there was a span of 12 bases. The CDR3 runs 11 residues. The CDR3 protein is CASSFDLSQFF. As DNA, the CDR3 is TGTGCCAGTAGTTTCGACTTGAGCCAGTTCTTC.

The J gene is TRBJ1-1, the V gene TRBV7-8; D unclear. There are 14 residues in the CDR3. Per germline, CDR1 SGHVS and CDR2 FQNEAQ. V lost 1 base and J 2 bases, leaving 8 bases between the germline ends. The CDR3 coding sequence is TGTGCCAGCAGCTTAGTTCACGGTAACACTGAAGCTTTCTTT. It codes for CASSLVHGNTEAFF.

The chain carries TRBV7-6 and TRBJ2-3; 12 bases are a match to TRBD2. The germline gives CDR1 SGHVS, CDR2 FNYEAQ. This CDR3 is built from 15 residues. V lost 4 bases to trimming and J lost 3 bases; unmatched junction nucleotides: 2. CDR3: CASSWTSGATDTQYF. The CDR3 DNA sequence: TGTGCCAGCAGCTGGACTAGCGGGGCGACAGATACGCAGTATTTT.

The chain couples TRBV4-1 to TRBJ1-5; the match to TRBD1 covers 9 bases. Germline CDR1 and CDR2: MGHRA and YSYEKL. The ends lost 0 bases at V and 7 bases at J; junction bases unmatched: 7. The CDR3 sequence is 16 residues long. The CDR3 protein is CASSQERDRVGQPQHF. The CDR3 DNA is TGCGCCAGCAGCCAAGAGCGGGACAGGGTAGGACAGCCCCAGCATTTT.

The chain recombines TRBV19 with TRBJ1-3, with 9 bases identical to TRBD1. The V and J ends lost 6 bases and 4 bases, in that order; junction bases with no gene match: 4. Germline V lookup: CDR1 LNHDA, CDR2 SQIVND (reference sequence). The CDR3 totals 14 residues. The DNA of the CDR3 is TGTGCCAGTAGGGACAGGGGCTCCGGAAACACCATATATTTT. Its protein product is CASRDRGSGNTIYF. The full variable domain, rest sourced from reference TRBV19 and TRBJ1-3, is DGGITQSPKYLFRKEGQNVTLSCEQNLNHDAMYWYRQDPGQGLRLIYYSQIVNDFQKGDIAEGYSVSREKKESFPLTVTSAQKNPTAFYLCASRDRGSGNTIYFGEGSWLTVV.

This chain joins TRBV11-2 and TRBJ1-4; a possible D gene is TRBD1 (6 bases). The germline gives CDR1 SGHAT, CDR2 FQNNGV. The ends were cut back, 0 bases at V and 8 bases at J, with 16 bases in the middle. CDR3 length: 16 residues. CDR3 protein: CASSLDPTGMGEKLFF. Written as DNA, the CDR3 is TGTGCCAGCAGCTTAGATCCCACAGGGATGGGGGAAAAACTGTTTTTT.